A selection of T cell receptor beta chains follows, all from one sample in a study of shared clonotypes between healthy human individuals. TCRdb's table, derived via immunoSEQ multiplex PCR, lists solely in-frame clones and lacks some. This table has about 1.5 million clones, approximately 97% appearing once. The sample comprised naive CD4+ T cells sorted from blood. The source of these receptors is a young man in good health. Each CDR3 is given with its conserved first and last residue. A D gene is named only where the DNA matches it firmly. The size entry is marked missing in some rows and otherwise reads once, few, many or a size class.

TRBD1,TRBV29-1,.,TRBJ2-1,CSVDLTGFEQFF,TGCAGCGTAGACCTGACAGGGTTTGAGCAGTTCTTC
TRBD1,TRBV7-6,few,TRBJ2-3,CASTQGTVRTDTQYF,TGTGCCAGCACTCAGGGGACAGTCCGCACAGATACGCAGTATTTT
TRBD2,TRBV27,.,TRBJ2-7,CASRGLAGSYEQYF,TGTGCCAGCAGGGGACTAGCGGGAAGCTACGAGCAGTACTTC
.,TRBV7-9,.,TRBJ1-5,CASSLNSNQPQHF,TGTGCCAGCAGCCTTAATAGCAATCAGCCCCAGCATTTT
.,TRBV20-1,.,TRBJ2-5,CSAARSETQYF,TGCAGTGCGGCCCGATCGGAGACCCAGTACTTC
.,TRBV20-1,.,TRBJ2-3,CSANVDTQYF,TGCAGTGCGAATGTTGATACGCAGTATTTT
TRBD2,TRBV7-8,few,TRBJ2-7,CASSSSRDYRYEQYF,TGTGCCAGCAGTTCATCTCGGGACTATCGCTACGAGCAGTACTTC
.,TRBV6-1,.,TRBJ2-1,CASTEGAAYNEQFF,TGTGCCAGCACCGAAGGGGCAGCCTACAATGAGCAGTTCTTC
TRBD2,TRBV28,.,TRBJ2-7,CASSIIAPTGGEQYF,TGTGCCAGCAGTATAATAGCGCCGACGGGGGGCGAGCAGTACTTC
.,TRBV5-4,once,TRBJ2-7,CASSFRRGSSYEQYF,TGTGCCAGCAGCTTCCGTCGGGGATCCTCCTACGAGCAGTACTTC
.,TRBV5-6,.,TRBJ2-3,CASTLGAFTDTQYF,TGTGCCAGCACCCTTGGAGCCTTCACAGATACGCAGTATTTT
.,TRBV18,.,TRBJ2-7,CASSSGDRPYEQYF,TGTGCCAGCTCATCGGGGGATCGGCCCTACGAGCAGTACTTC
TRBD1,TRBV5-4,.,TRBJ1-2,CASSLGQVGYGYTF,TGTGCCAGCAGCTTAGGACAGGTCGGCTATGGCTACACCTTC
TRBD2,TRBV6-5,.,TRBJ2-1,CASSSLAGEQFF,TGTGCCAGCAGTTCACTAGCGGGGGAGCAGTTCTTC
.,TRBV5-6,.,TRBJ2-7,CASFARQALSSYEQYF,TGTGCCAGCTTTGCAAGACAGGCGTTGAGCTCCTACGAGCAGTACTTC
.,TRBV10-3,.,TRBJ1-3,CAISFDRHSGNTIYF,TGTGCCATCAGTTTTGACAGGCACTCTGGAAACACCATATATTTT
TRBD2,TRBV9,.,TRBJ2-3,CASSLRTSGTDTQYF,TGTGCCAGCAGCCTAAGGACTAGCGGCACAGATACGCAGTATTTT
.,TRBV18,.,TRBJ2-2,CASSPMVSNTGELFF,TGTGCCAGCTCACCCATGGTTTCGAACACCGGGGAGCTGTTTTTT
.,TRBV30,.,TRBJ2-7,CAWSPGYEQYF,TGTGCCTGGAGCCCCGGATACGAGCAGTACTTC
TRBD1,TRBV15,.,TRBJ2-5,CATSKGQEQETQYF,TGTGCCACCAGCAAGGGACAGGAACAAGAGACCCAGTACTTC
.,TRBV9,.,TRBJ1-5,CASSVDGGRHQPQHF,TGTGCCAGCAGCGTAGACGGGGGGAGGCATCAGCCCCAGCATTTT
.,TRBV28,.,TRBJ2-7,CASSLLGGPGYF,TGTGCCAGCAGTTTATTGGGCGGGCCCGGGTACTTC
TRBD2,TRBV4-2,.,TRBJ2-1,CASSPGLAEVSYNEQFF,TGTGCCAGCAGCCCCGGACTAGCGGAAGTCTCCTACAATGAGCAGTTCTTC
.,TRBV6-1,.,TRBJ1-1,CASSAPGQNTEAFF,TGTGCCAGCAGTGCACCGGGACAGAACACTGAAGCTTTCTTT
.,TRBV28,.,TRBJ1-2,CASSRRWGNYGYTF,TGTGCCAGCAGTCGCCGGTGGGGGAACTATGGCTACACCTTC
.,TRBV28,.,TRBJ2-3,CASSPRGLPDTQYF,TGTGCCAGCAGCCCTCGGGGGCTGCCAGATACGCAGTATTTT
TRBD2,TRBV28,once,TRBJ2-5,CASRTGLDEQETQYF,TGTGCCAGCAGAACGGGACTAGATGAGCAAGAGACCCAGTACTTC
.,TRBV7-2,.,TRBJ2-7,CASSPRRGMSYEQYF,TGTGCCAGCAGCCCGCGTCGGGGTATGTCCTACGAGCAGTACTTC
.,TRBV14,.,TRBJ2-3,CASSPQGPLIEDTQYF,TGTGCCAGCAGCCCCCAGGGCCCCCTAATTGAAGATACGCAGTATTTT
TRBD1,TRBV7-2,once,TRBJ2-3,CASHLDRATISTDTQYF,TGTGCCAGCCACTTGGACAGGGCGACGATTAGCACAGATACGCAGTATTTT
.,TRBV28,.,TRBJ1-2,CASSPLISYGYTF,TGTGCCAGCAGTCCTTTAATCTCCTATGGCTACACCTTC
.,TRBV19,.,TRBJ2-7,CASSRRASYEQYF,TGTGCCAGTAGCAGAAGAGCCTCCTACGAGCAGTACTTC
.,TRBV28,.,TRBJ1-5,CASSTDGYQPQHF,TGTGCCAGCAGCACTGACGGTTATCAGCCCCAGCATTTT
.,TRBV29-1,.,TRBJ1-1,CSAKTGSLNTEAFF,TGCAGCGCTAAAACGGGCAGCTTGAACACTGAAGCTTTCTTT
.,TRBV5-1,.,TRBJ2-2,CASSFQGHTGELFF,TGCGCCAGCAGTTTTCAGGGTCACACCGGGGAGCTGTTTTTT
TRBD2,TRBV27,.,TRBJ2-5,CASSLLVSGRRGETQYF,TGTGCCAGCAGTTTATTGGTTAGCGGGAGGCGAGGTGAGACCCAGTACTTC
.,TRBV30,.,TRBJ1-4,CAWSVGPRTLAEKLFF,TGTGCCTGGAGTGTGGGCCCTAGGACACTAGCGGAAAAACTGTTTTTT
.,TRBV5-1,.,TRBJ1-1,CASSRGVEAFF,TGCGCCAGCAGCCGCGGGGTTGAAGCTTTCTTT
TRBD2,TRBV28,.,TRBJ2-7,CATLAPMENEQYF,TGTGCCACACTAGCGCCTATGGAGAACGAGCAGTACTTC
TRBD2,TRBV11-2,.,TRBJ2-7,CASSLAVTSVYEQYF,TGTGCCAGCAGCCTAGCCGTGACTAGCGTCTACGAGCAGTACTTC
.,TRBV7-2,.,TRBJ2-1,CASSFEKSYNEQFF,TGTGCCAGCAGCTTTGAGAAGTCCTACAATGAGCAGTTCTTC
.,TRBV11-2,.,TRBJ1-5,CASSPSSFQQPQHF,TGTGCCAGCAGCCCAAGTAGTTTCCAACAGCCCCAGCATTTT
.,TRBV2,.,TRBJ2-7,CASSEVQGRYEQYF,TGTGCCAGCAGTGAAGTGCAGGGGCGGTACGAGCAGTACTTC
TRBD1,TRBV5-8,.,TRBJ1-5,CASSAGDRVHQPQHF,TGTGCCAGCAGCGCCGGGGACAGGGTCCATCAGCCCCAGCATTTT
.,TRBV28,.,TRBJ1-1,CASSRRAVEAFF,TGTGCCAGCAGTCGCCGTGCGGTTGAAGCTTTCTTT
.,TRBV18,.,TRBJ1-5,CASSPLADRSQPQHF,TGTGCCAGCTCACCTTTAGCAGACAGAAGCCAGCCCCAGCATTTT
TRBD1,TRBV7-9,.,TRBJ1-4,CASSLGDRSDEKLFF,TGTGCCAGCAGCTTAGGGGACAGGTCTGATGAAAAACTGTTTTTT